The present T cell receptor beta chain was sequenced within a study of blood T cell repertoires in COVID-19. Study-wide context: Sample material is recorded as cDNA or gDNA derived from T cells, B-cell-depleted T cells, or PBMCs.

The method was immunoSEQ multiplex PCR; TCRdb's version includes in-frame clones alone and lacks a portion of them. The repertoire holds roughly 230,000 clones, 80% to 85% seen once, with roughly 3.1% in the top ten. V shed 7 bases, J shed 7 bases, and the junction held 11 bases outside the gene matches. The V gene's germline CDR1 is MNHEY and CDR2 SVGAGI. The CDR3 consists of 14 residues. Cohort assignment relied on participant-reported clinical history. Cohort 3 recovered donors had two negative PCRs, clearance, or symptom resolution. The rearrangement joins TRBV6-5 to TRBJ1-2, with TRBD1 identical over 8 bases. This sequence originates from a man aged 45-65 years who had recovered from COVID-19. The sample was PBMCs or T cells enriched from blood (not recorded which). Here the CDR3 DNA reads TGTGCCAGCAACAAATACAGGGGGGAAGGTGGCTACACCTTC. Protein sequence: CASNKYRGEGGYTF.